This is a list of T cell receptor beta chains from one sample in a study of glioma-infiltrating T cells after dendritic cell vaccination. Here immunoSEQ multiplex PCR was the method, and the copy in TCRdb shows in-frame clones only, minus some. The sample shows about 50,000 clones, approximately 89% of them seen only once. Sequences were derived from blood, sampled after dendritic cell vaccination. These receptors were taken from a human donor with glioblastoma. Each CDR3 is given with its conserved first and last residue. The order of the fields is CDR3 DNA, CDR3 protein, J gene, D gene, V gene, clone size. A D gene is named only where the DNA matches it firmly. Expanded clones get a size class; other rows say once, few or many, or leave the size out.

CDR3 DNA: TGTGCCAGCAGCTTAGCGCGGGTCCGTACCTACAATGAGCAGTTCTTC
CDR3 protein: CASSLARVRTYNEQFF
J gene: TRBJ2-1
D gene: NA
V gene: TRBV11-1
clone size: NA

CDR3 DNA: TGCGCCAGCAGTAGACAGCCTAACTATGGCTACACCTTC
CDR3 protein: CASSRQPNYGYTF
J gene: TRBJ1-2
D gene: NA
V gene: TRBV5-1
clone size: NA

CDR3 DNA: TGTGCCAGCAGCACCCGGTGGGCCTTCTATGGCTACACCTTC
CDR3 protein: CASSTRWAFYGYTF
J gene: TRBJ1-2
D gene: NA
V gene: TRBV7-2
clone size: few

CDR3 DNA: TGTGCCAGCAGAGAGAGTGGGACAGGCCAACCCTACGAGCAGTACTTC
CDR3 protein: CASRESGTGQPYEQYF
J gene: TRBJ2-7
D gene: TRBD1
V gene: TRBV28
clone size: NA

CDR3 DNA: TGTGCCAGCAAGTCCCCCCCCAGGTCATCTGGGAACTATGGCTACACCTTC
CDR3 protein: CASKSPPRSSGNYGYTF
J gene: TRBJ1-2
D gene: NA
V gene: TRBV28
clone size: NA

CDR3 DNA: TGTGCCAGCAGCTTATTTACGGGGGGTCAAGGCACTGAAGCTTTCTTT
CDR3 protein: CASSLFTGGQGTEAFF
J gene: TRBJ1-1
D gene: NA
V gene: TRBV11-2
clone size: NA

CDR3 DNA: TGCAGCGTCGGGGACAGGGGATATGGCTACACCTTC
CDR3 protein: CSVGDRGYGYTF
J gene: TRBJ1-2
D gene: TRBD1
V gene: TRBV29-1
clone size: NA

CDR3 DNA: TGCGCCAGCAGTGAGTGCCCTCCGGTTGAGCGTCAGCCCCAGCATTTT
CDR3 protein: CASSECPPVERQPQHF
J gene: TRBJ1-5
D gene: NA
V gene: TRBV10-2
clone size: NA

CDR3 DNA: TGTGCCAGTAGTATAGTTGGCGGGGCCTTTGCGGGCACAGATACGCAGTATTTT
CDR3 protein: CASSIVGGAFAGTDTQYF
J gene: TRBJ2-3
D gene: NA
V gene: TRBV19
clone size: NA

CDR3 DNA: TGTGCCACACACCGTGGGGAGGCTTACGAGCAGTACTTC
CDR3 protein: CATHRGEAYEQYF
J gene: TRBJ2-7
D gene: NA
V gene: TRBV10-3
clone size: NA

CDR3 DNA: TGTGCCAGCAGGCAGGACATGGGGGGCGAGCAGTACTTC
CDR3 protein: CASRQDMGGEQYF
J gene: TRBJ2-7
D gene: NA
V gene: TRBV6-1
clone size: NA

CDR3 DNA: TGTGCCAGCAGCTTAGTGGACAGGGAGCTTGGGGAGCAGTACTTC
CDR3 protein: CASSLVDRELGEQYF
J gene: TRBJ2-7
D gene: TRBD1
V gene: TRBV7-2
clone size: NA

CDR3 DNA: TGTGCCAGCAGTGAATACGGGAAGCCACCTAGCTACGAGCAGTACTTC
CDR3 protein: CASSEYGKPPSYEQYF
J gene: TRBJ2-7
D gene: NA
V gene: TRBV6-1
clone size: NA